A selection of T cell receptor beta chains follows, all from one sample in a study of response to subunit inactivated influenza vaccine. TCRdb reprocessed the RT-PCR reads with MiXCR, giving one entry per CDR3 protein. The sample has 610,000 or so distinct CDR3 sequences, 12% to 15% seen once; the top ten hold 11%. This specimen consisted of PBMCs from blood, obtained 11 to 12 days after vaccination. These receptors all stem from a man between 45 and 60 years old who received an inactivated influenza vaccine. The CDR3 runs from the conserved cysteine through the conserved F or W. A D gene is named only where the DNA matches it firmly. Where a row states a size, it is once, few, many or the class of an expanded clone; other rows omit it.

cdr3_length	v_call	j_call	d_call	clone_size	cdr3_nt	cdr3_aa
15	TRBV18	TRBJ2-7	TRBD1	many	TGTGCCAGCTCACCACCGGGACAGGCTCGCTACGAGCAGTACTTC	CASSPPGQARYEQYF
13	TRBV7-6	TRBJ1-2	NA	NA	TGTGCCAGCAGCCGAGCATCGGGCTATGGCTACACCTTC	CASSRASGYGYTF
12	TRBV29-1	TRBJ2-7	NA	NA	TGCAGCGTTGCTGGGACTGCCTACGAGCAGTGCTTC	CSVAGTAYEQCF
16	TRBV29-1	TRBJ2-1	TRBD2	few	TGCAGCGTTGATTCAGTAGCGGGTGCGACGGACAATGAGCAGTTCTTC	CSVDSVAGATDNEQFF
15	TRBV5-1	TRBJ2-6	TRBD1	NA	TGCGCCAGCAGCTCGGGACAGGCCGGGGCCAACGTCCTGACTTTC	CASSSGQAGANVLTF
16	TRBV28	TRBJ2-7	TRBD1	NA	TGTGACAGCAGTGAGGGAAACAGGGGCTTCACCTACGAGCAGTACTTC	CDSSEGNRGFTYEQYF
15	TRBV28	TRBJ2-7	NA	NA	TGTGCCAGCAGTTTACGGGGGGCTGGATCCTACGAGCAGTACTTC	CASSLRGAGSYEQYF
14	TRBV7-8	TRBJ2-1	NA	few	TGTGCCAGCAGCGGTATGGGACTGTTCAATGAGCAGTTCTTC	CASSGMGLFNEQFF
13	TRBV5-1	TRBJ1-2	NA	NA	TGCGCCAGCAGCTTGGGGGGCAGCGCTGGCTACACCTTC	CASSLGGSAGYTF
15	TRBV29-1	TRBJ2-1	TRBD2	NA	TGCAGCGTTGATGGGTCTAGCGGGCGCGGGAATGAGCAGTTCTTC	CSVDGSSGRGNEQFF
18	TRBV3-1	TRBJ2-1	NA	few	TGTGCCAGCAGCCAAGATGGACTGTCAGACGGCCCCTACAATGAGCAGTTCTTC	CASSQDGLSDGPYNEQFF
13	TRBV29-1	TRBJ2-2	NA	NA	TGCAGCGTGCAACCCAGGGGCACCGGGGAGCTGTTTTTT	CSVQPRGTGELFF
15	TRBV6-1	TRBJ1-3	NA	few	TGTGCCAGCAGGCAGGACGGTCTCTCTGGAAACACCATATATTTT	CASRQDGLSGNTIYF
12	TRBV25-1	TRBJ1-2	NA	many	TGTGCCAGCAGTGGGGGCACTTATGGCTACACCTTC	CASSGGTYGYTF
14	TRBV28	TRBJ1-5	TRBD1	NA	TGTGCCAGCAGTGGGACAGGGCTGTATCAGCCCCAGCATTTT	CASSGTGLYQPQHF
13	TRBV15	TRBJ1-2	NA	NA	TGTGCCACCAGCAGAGATGGGAACTATGGCTACACCTTC	CATSRDGNYGYTF
15	TRBV7-6	TRBJ2-1	NA	many	TGTGCCACCCGGAAGGCGCCGAACTCCTACAATGAGCAGTTCTTC	CATRKAPNSYNEQFF
14	TRBV15	TRBJ2-5	NA	many	TGTGCCACCAGCAGAGGGACTACCCAAGAGACCCAGTACTTC	CATSRGTTQETQYF
15	TRBV7-9	TRBJ1-4	NA	few	TGTGCCAGCAGCTCTAACAGGGCCCATAATGAAAAACTGTTTTTT	CASSSNRAHNEKLFF
17	TRBV20-1	TRBJ2-7	NA	few	TGCAGTGCTAGAGATCCGATGGACAGACGATTAGCCTACGAGCAGTACTTC	CSARDPMDRRLAYEQYF
12	TRBV9	TRBJ1-2	NA	NA	TGTGCCAGCAGCCCCATGTTAGTGGGCTACACCTTC	CASSPMLVGYTF
15	TRBV12-3/TRBV12-4	TRBJ2-3	TRBD2	many	TGTGCCAGCAGCCGACTAGCGGGGGGGCCCGATACGCAGTATTTT	CASSRLAGGPDTQYF
17	TRBV9	TRBJ1-4	NA	NA	TGTGCCAGCAGTCCCTACAGTTACAGGGTGACTAATGAAAAACTGTTTTTT	CASSPYSYRVTNEKLFF
15	TRBV7-2	TRBJ2-7	NA	NA	TGTGCCAGCAGCTTAGGGCCAGGGTGGGCCTACGAGCAGTACTTC	CASSLGPGWAYEQYF
15	TRBV30	TRBJ1-5	NA	NA	TGTGCCTGGAGTGTACCCAGGGCCGGGAATCAGCCCCAGCATTTT	CAWSVPRAGNQPQHF
18	TRBV20-1	TRBJ2-7	NA	few	TGCAGTGCACCCAACGGCGCAAAGGGGGGTATCCAGGGGCACGAGCAGTACTTC	CSAPNGAKGGIQGHEQYF
12	TRBV20-1	TRBJ2-5	NA	NA	TGCAGTGCTAAGCCCGGAGAAGAGACCCAGTACTTC	CSAKPGEETQYF
15	TRBV5-6	TRBJ2-7	TRBD2	many	TGTGCCAGCAGTTTGTTTGGGGGGACTATCGACGAGCAGTACTTC	CASSLFGGTIDEQYF
16	TRBV4-3	TRBJ2-1	TRBD2	few	TGCGCCAGCAGCCGCGACTGGACTAGCGGGGGCAATGAGCAGTTCTTC	CASSRDWTSGGNEQFF
11	TRBV29-1	TRBJ2-7	NA	NA	TGCAGCGTTGGGGCTAACTACGAGCAGTACTTC	CSVGANYEQYF
17	TRBV18	TRBJ2-2	NA	NA	TGTGCCAGCTCACCCAGCCCCAGCTCCACCAACACCGGGGAGCTGTTTTTT	CASSPSPSSTNTGELFF